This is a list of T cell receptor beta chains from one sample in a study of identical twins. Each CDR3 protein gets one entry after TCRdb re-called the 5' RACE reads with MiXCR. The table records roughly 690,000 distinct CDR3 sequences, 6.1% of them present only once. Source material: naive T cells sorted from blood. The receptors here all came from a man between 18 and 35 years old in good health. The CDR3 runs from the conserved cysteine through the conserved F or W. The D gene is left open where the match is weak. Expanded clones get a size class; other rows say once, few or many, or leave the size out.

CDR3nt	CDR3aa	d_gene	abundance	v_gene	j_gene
TGTGCCAGCATGACCGGGAGGAGAGAGACCCAGTACTTC	CASMTGRRETQYF	TRBD2	few	TRBV12-3/TRBV12-4	TRBJ2-5
TGTGCCAGCAGTTTAAGGACCGTCACAGATACGCAGTATTTT	CASSLRTVTDTQYF	NA	few	TRBV6-5	TRBJ2-3
TGTGCCAGCAGCTCGCACAGGGACAATCAGCCCCAGCATTTT	CASSSHRDNQPQHF	NA	NA	TRBV7-9	TRBJ1-5
TGTGCCAGCAGCCCGAGGGACAGACACACAGATACGCAGTATTTT	CASSPRDRHTDTQYF	TRBD1	NA	TRBV7-9	TRBJ2-3
TGCGCCAGCAGCGAACACACAGAGTACACTGAAGCTTTCTTT	CASSEHTEYTEAFF	NA	NA	TRBV5-1	TRBJ1-1
TGTGCCACCAGTGAGATTAGCGGGAGTCTCGATGAGCAGTTCTTC	CATSEISGSLDEQFF	TRBD2	many	TRBV24-1	TRBJ2-1
TGTGCCAGCAGGGATTACAGGGGTTCCTACAATGAGCAGTTCTTC	CASRDYRGSYNEQFF	TRBD1	many	TRBV11-2	TRBJ2-1
TGTGCCACCAGTGATTCGAGGATTTCGAACAGGGCCGCGCGTGAGCAGTTCTTC	CATSDSRISNRAAREQFF	NA	NA	TRBV24-1	TRBJ2-1
TGTGCCAGCAGTTACCCGCCTTTGCGCGGGAGAGTACAAGAGACCCAGTACTTC	CASSYPPLRGRVQETQYF	TRBD2	NA	TRBV6-5	TRBJ2-5
TGTGCCAGTAGGTCGAGCGGGCGGGGAGAGACCCAGTACTTC	CASRSSGRGETQYF	NA	many	TRBV12-3/TRBV12-4	TRBJ2-5
TGTGCCACCAGTGATTTGCAGAGCGGGGCAGAGTTCTTC	CATSDLQSGAEFF	TRBD2	many	TRBV24-1	TRBJ2-1
TGTGCCAGCAGTGAACAAAAGCTCGGAAGGGGTAATGAAAAACTGTTTTTT	CASSEQKLGRGNEKLFF	NA	few	TRBV25-1	TRBJ1-4
TGTGCCAGCAGTTTATTTTTAAGAGGGGGCCTTGGCGGGGAGCTGTTTTTT	CASSLFLRGGLGGELFF	TRBD1	NA	TRBV28	TRBJ2-2
TGTGCCAGCAGCTTAGCGGGGGGGCTAGCGGGGCCCTACGAGCAGTACTTC	CASSLAGGLAGPYEQYF	TRBD2	few	TRBV7-2	TRBJ2-7
TGCAGTGCTAGAGATCACCAGGGCCCACATAGGAGCTATGGCTACACCTTC	CSARDHQGPHRSYGYTF	NA	NA	TRBV20-1	TRBJ1-2
TGTGCCATCAGTGAACGGGGACTAGAGGTTGCAGATACGCAGTATTTT	CAISERGLEVADTQYF	TRBD2	NA	TRBV10-3	TRBJ2-3
TGTGCCAGTACCGGTCTAGCGGGAGTGAATGAGCAGTTCTTC	CASTGLAGVNEQFF	TRBD2	few	TRBV19	TRBJ2-1
TGCAGTGCTAGCCCCATGGGACTTGACTCCTACAATGAGCAGTTCTTC	CSASPMGLDSYNEQFF	NA	many	TRBV20-1	TRBJ2-1
TGCGCCAGCAGCCAAGATTTTGGGCGGGAGGGAACCTACGAGCAGTACTTC	CASSQDFGREGTYEQYF	TRBD2	NA	TRBV4-1	TRBJ2-7
TGTGCCAGCAGCTATCAGGCGGGGAACACTGAAGCTTTCTTT	CASSYQAGNTEAFF	NA	many	TRBV7-9	TRBJ1-1
TGCAGTGCTAGAGATATGCGGAGGTCCCCACGGGCTTTCTTT	CSARDMRRSPRAFF	NA	many	TRBV20-1	TRBJ1-1
TGTGCCAGCAGCTTTGGACAGGCCGGGACCCAGTACTTC	CASSFGQAGTQYF	TRBD1	many	TRBV7-9	TRBJ2-5
TGCGCCAGCAGGGGTCAGGCGGGCTCCTACAATGAGCAGTTCTTC	CASRGQAGSYNEQFF	NA	few	TRBV4-1	TRBJ2-1
TGTGCCAGCAGCCAAGATACCAACCCTAGCGGGGCCAATGAGCAGTTCTTC	CASSQDTNPSGANEQFF	TRBD2	few	TRBV4-2	TRBJ2-1
TGTGCCAGCAGTTACTCTGGGCCCAATGAGCAGTTCTTC	CASSYSGPNEQFF	NA	few	TRBV6-5	TRBJ2-1
TGTGCCAGCAGCTCCCCCTCAGGGACAGGGAATAGCGGGGGCTCCTACGAGCAGTACTTC	CASSSPSGTGNSGGSYEQYF	NA	few	TRBV11-1	TRBJ2-7
TGCGCCAGCAGCTTGGAGAGTGGACACAGGGAAGATACGCAGTATTTT	CASSLESGHREDTQYF	NA	NA	TRBV5-1	TRBJ2-3
TGCGCCAGCAGCTTAAAACAGGGGGCACCCCTCCTGCTGGACACTGAAGCTTTCTTT	CASSLKQGAPLLLDTEAFF	TRBD1	NA	TRBV5-1	TRBJ1-1
TGTGCCAGCAGCTTTTCATTCGAGGCGTCCTCCACCGGGGAGCTGTTTTTT	CASSFSFEASSTGELFF	NA	NA	TRBV7-7	TRBJ2-2
TGCAGTGCTAAGGGGACTAGCGGGAGTCAAGAGACCCAGTACTTC	CSAKGTSGSQETQYF	TRBD2	many	TRBV20-1	TRBJ2-5
TGTGCCATCAGTGAGGTTGTAAACACCGGGGAGCTGTTTTTT	CAISEVVNTGELFF	NA	many	TRBV10-3	TRBJ2-2
TGTGCCAGCAGTAATGTATATGGCTACACCTTC	CASSNVYGYTF	NA	many	TRBV12-3/TRBV12-4	TRBJ1-2
TGTGCCACCCAAAAGGTGGGGGCCGGGGAGCTGTTTTTT	CATQKVGAGELFF	NA	NA	TRBV6-1	TRBJ2-2
TGTGCCAGCACCCACTGGGGCAAGGGCGATACGCAGTATTTT	CASTHWGKGDTQYF	NA	NA	TRBV7-8	TRBJ2-3
TGTGCCAGCAGTGGGGTCCGGCTAGCGGGAGGAACCGGGGAGCTGTTTTTT	CASSGVRLAGGTGELFF	TRBD2	few	TRBV2	TRBJ2-2
TGCAGTGCTAGTTATGGGCTCAATCAGCCCCAGCATTTT	CSASYGLNQPQHF	NA	few	TRBV20-1	TRBJ1-5
TGTGCCAGCAGTTCCACTAGTCACGCCCTCAATGAGCAGTTCTTC	CASSSTSHALNEQFF	NA	many	TRBV12-3/TRBV12-4	TRBJ2-1
TGTGCCAGCAGCTTAGGTGGAGACAGGGATAGAGCTTTCTTT	CASSLGGDRDRAFF	TRBD1	NA	TRBV7-2	TRBJ1-1
TGTGCCAGCAGTACAGGGCTCAATAATTCACCCCTCCACTTT	CASSTGLNNSPLHF	NA	few	TRBV6-1	TRBJ1-6
TGTGCCAGCAGCCAAGAACAACTAGCGGGAGCCCGAGGAAGGTCCTACAATGAGCAGTTCTTC	CASSQEQLAGARGRSYNEQFF	TRBD2	NA	TRBV14	TRBJ2-1
TGCGCCAGCAGCTTACGGACTAGAGGGTCCTACGAGCAGTACTTC	CASSLRTRGSYEQYF	TRBD2	many	TRBV5-1	TRBJ2-7
TGCGCCAGCAGCTTGGGGGCGTCCAGAGTCTCCTACAATGAGCAGTTCTTC	CASSLGASRVSYNEQFF	NA	many	TRBV5-1	TRBJ2-1
TGCGCCAGCAGCTCGGGGGGGACAACCAACACCGGGGAGCTGTTTTTT	CASSSGGTTNTGELFF	TRBD2	NA	TRBV5-1	TRBJ2-2
TGTGCCAGCAGCCAAGATCCCTGGGACAGGGGTAGCAATCAGCCCCAGCATTTT	CASSQDPWDRGSNQPQHF	TRBD1	few	TRBV3-1	TRBJ1-5
TGTGCCAGCAGCCAACGGCGCGGGAGGGCCCTCAATGAGCAGTTCTTC	CASSQRRGRALNEQFF	TRBD2	few	TRBV3-1	TRBJ2-1
TGTGCCAGTAAGAGGGACAGCTATGGCTACACCTTC	CASKRDSYGYTF	TRBD1	many	TRBV7-8	TRBJ1-2
TGTGCCAGCAGCTTAGTGAATCCGACAGGGTCTTTTTTT	CASSLVNPTGSFF	TRBD1	many	TRBV28	TRBJ2-3
TGTGCCAGCAGCTCGGGACAGCAAAGTAATACGCAGTATTTT	CASSSGQQSNTQYF	TRBD1	few	TRBV7-9	TRBJ2-3
TGTGCCAGTAGTCCAAGGAGGGGGACTGTTAACACCGGGGAGCTGTTTTTT	CASSPRRGTVNTGELFF	NA	few	TRBV19	TRBJ2-2
TGCAGTGCTAGGGCACCGGGACTAGCGGGCAATGAGCAGTTCTTC	CSARAPGLAGNEQFF	TRBD2	few	TRBV20-1	TRBJ2-1
TGTGCCAGCAGTCCCACGACTAGCGGAAACACAGATACGCAGTATTTT	CASSPTTSGNTDTQYF	TRBD2	many	TRBV27	TRBJ2-3
TGTGCCAGTAATAGTGGAACCCATTATAATTCACCCCTCCACTTT	CASNSGTHYNSPLHF	NA	many	TRBV6-1	TRBJ1-6
TGTGCCAGCAGTCGGGACAGCCTATATGGCTACACCTTC	CASSRDSLYGYTF	TRBD1	many	TRBV12-3/TRBV12-4	TRBJ1-2
TGTGCCAGCAGTTACCGGGCACAGCGGGGGACCTACGAGCAGTACTTC	CASSYRAQRGTYEQYF	TRBD2	few	TRBV6-2/TRBV6-3	TRBJ2-7
TGTGCCAGCAGTTACTCACTTGGGGCCTACGAGCAGTACTTC	CASSYSLGAYEQYF	NA	many	TRBV6-5	TRBJ2-7
TGTGCCAGCAGTGGACAGATGAACACTGAAGCTTTCTTT	CASSGQMNTEAFF	NA	many	TRBV6-1	TRBJ1-1
TGCAGTGCTAGCGACTTGGAGGAGACCCAGTACTTC	CSASDLEETQYF	NA	NA	TRBV20-1	TRBJ2-5
TGTGCCAGCAGCTTGTGGACAGATAATTCACCCCTCCACTTT	CASSLWTDNSPLHF	NA	many	TRBV5-5	TRBJ1-6
TGTGCCAGCGGGGATCAGGGTCAAGAGACCCAGTACTTC	CASGDQGQETQYF	NA	many	TRBV27	TRBJ2-5